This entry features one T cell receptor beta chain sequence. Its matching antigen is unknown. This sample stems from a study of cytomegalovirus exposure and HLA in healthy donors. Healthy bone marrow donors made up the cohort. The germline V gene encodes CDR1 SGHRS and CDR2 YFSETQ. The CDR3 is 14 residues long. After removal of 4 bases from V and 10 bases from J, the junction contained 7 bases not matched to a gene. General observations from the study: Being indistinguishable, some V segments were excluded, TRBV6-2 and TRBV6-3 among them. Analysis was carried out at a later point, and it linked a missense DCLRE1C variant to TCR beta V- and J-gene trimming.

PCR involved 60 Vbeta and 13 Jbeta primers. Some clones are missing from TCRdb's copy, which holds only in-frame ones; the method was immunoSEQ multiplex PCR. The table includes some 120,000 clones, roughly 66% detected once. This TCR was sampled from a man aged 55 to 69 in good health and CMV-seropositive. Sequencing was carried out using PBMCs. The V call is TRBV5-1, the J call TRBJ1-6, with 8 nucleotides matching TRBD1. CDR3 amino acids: CASSIAGGASPLHF. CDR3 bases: TGCGCCAGCAGCATCGCAGGGGGCGCCTCACCCCTCCACTTT.